The 27 T cell receptor beta chains given below trace back to one sample, sequenced in a study of human T cells and chemical hapten exposure. MiXCR was run by TCRdb on the 5' RACE reads, yielding one entry per CDR3 protein. The data hold approximately 81,000 distinct CDR3 sequences, with about 8.4% observed a single time. Researchers extracted total RNA from unfractionated whole blood. All receptors derive from a male donor in good health.

This rearrangement joins TRBV5-4 to TRBJ2-1; tentative D call: TRBD2 (6 bases). The germline V gene has CDR1 SGHNT and CDR2 YYREEE (reference sequence). V dropped 3 bases and J dropped 7 bases, with 14 bases sitting between them. The CDR3 runs to 14 residues. CDR3 amino acids: CASSSELARNEQFF. The DNA of the CDR3 is TGTGCCAGCAGCTCCGAACTAGCCCGGAATGAGCAGTTCTTC.

This clonotype appeared a few times. V is TRBV30 and J is TRBJ1-5; perhaps TRBD1 as D (6 bases). The V end was cut by 4 bases, the J end by 0 bases, with 16 bases between. The CDR3 has 16 amino acids. Germline V gene data show CDR1 as GTSNPN and CDR2 as SVGIG (reference sequence). The CDR3 reads CAWTSRGAGSNQPQHF. The CDR3 DNA reads as TGTGCCTGGACCTCCAGGGGTGCAGGTAGCAATCAGCCCCAGCATTTT.

In its sample, this clonotype was seen many times. This chain joins TRBV20-1 and TRBJ2-5; tentative D call: TRBD2 (6 bases). V gave up 0 bases and J gave up 1 base, with 18 bases separating them. This CDR3 is built from 17 residues. The germline V gene encodes CDR1 DFQATT and CDR2 SNEGSKA (reference sequence). CDR3 in DNA: TGCAGTGCTAGAGATGGGTACGGCGGGGATTTCCAAGAGACCCAGTACTTC. Amino acids: CSARDGYGGDFQETQYF.

The chain joins TRBV6-2 or TRBV6-3 to TRBJ1-5; D unclear. From germline, CDR1 is MNHEY and CDR2 SVGEGT. CDR3 length: 13 residues. Trimming pared 7 bases from V and 2 bases from J, leaving 9 bases between. The CDR3, as DNA: TGTGCCAGCACGGATGGCGGCAATCAGCCCCAGCATTTT. This gives the protein CASTDGGNQPQHF.

This clonotype has more than one count but fewer than ten. V usage is TRBV27 and J usage is TRBJ2-1, with TRBD1 identical over 9 bases. The CDR3 runs to 15 residues. The germline V gene encodes CDR1 MNHEY and CDR2 SMNVEV (reference sequence). The junction had 9 bases not matched to a gene; V was cut back by 3 bases and J by 9 bases. CDR3 sequence (DNA): TGTGCCAGCAGTTTTTTGGGACAGGGTACTGGTGAGCAGTTCTTC. Residues: CASSFLGQGTGEQFF.

This clonotype turned up a few times. The V call is TRBV20-1, the J call TRBJ2-7; D call uncertain. V lost 0 bases, J lost 0 bases, and 15 bases lay in between. The CDR3 extends over 16 amino acids. The germline V gene encodes CDR1 DFQATT and CDR2 SNEGSKA (reference sequence). The CDR3 spells CSARDQERRSSYEQYF. The CDR3 bases are TGCAGTGCTAGAGATCAGGAGCGTAGGAGCTCCTACGAGCAGTACTTC.

This clonotype was found a few times. The chain couples TRBV2 to TRBJ2-3; TRBD2 is a possible D gene (5 bases). V was cut by 6 bases and J by 1 base, with 8 bases left in between. Per germline, CDR1 SNHLY and CDR2 FYNNEI. This CDR3 is 13 amino acids long. CDR3 sequence (DNA): TGTGCCAGCAGACGGGATCGCACAGATACGCAGTATTTT. It codes for CASRRDRTDTQYF. The variable domain in full, completed from reference TRBV2 and TRBJ2-3, reads EPEVTQTPSHQVTQMGQEVILRCVPISNHLYFYWYRQILGQKVEFLVSFYNNEISEKSEIFDDQFSVERPDGSNFTLKIRSTKLEDSAMYFCASRRDRTDTQYFGPGTRLTVL.

This rearrangement joins TRBV7-2 to TRBJ1-2; a weak D match, TRBD1 (6 bases). V was cut by 4 bases and J by 7 bases, with 13 bases left in between. Germline CDR1 SGHTA, CDR2 FQGNSA. This CDR3 comprises 13 residues. CDR3 nucleotide sequence: TGTGCCAGCAGCTCGACAGGTGGCGGTGGCTACACCTTC. This encodes CASSSTGGGGYTF.

The chain links TRBV6-5 to TRBJ2-7, with D uncertain. V was pared by 2 bases and J by 5 bases, with 4 bases between. Per the germline V gene, CDR1 is MNHEY and CDR2 is SVGAGI. This CDR3 is 11 amino acids long. Here the CDR3 DNA reads TGTGCCAGCAGTTACAGGGACGAGCAGTACTTC. Its translation is CASSYRDEQYF.

This clonotype was observed a few times. The chain carries TRBV29-1 and TRBJ2-1, with no clear D. Germline values: CDR1 SQVTM, CDR2 ANQGSEA. CDR3 size: 15 residues. Trimming removed 0 bases at V and 10 bases at J, with 19 bases between. CDR3: CSVEDQRTTTWEQFF. CDR3 DNA sequence: TGCAGCGTTGAAGATCAAAGAACTACTACATGGGAGCAGTTCTTC.

This sequence joins TRBV27 and TRBJ2-3, with D maybe TRBD2 (5 bases). The CDR3 is 14 residues long. Germline V gives CDR1 MNHEY, CDR2 SMNVEV (reference sequence). Trimming shortened V by 4 bases and J by 2 bases, and 10 bases separated the two germline ends. The CDR3: CASSSSKDTDTQYF. The DNA for the CDR3 is TGTGCCAGCAGTTCTAGCAAGGACACAGATACGCAGTATTTT.

This clonotype was seen repeatedly, ten times or more. The V call is TRBV12-3 or TRBV12-4, the J call TRBJ2-1, with D possibly matching TRBD2 (6 bases). V was shortened by 0 bases and J by 9 bases, with 12 bases between the two germline ends. This CDR3 region has 14 residues. The CDR3: CASSLADRELEQFF. In DNA, the CDR3 is TGTGCCAGCAGTTTAGCTGATCGGGAGCTTGAGCAGTTCTTC.

Only a few counts were recorded for this clonotype. V is TRBV20-1 and J is TRBJ2-5; no clear D. This CDR3 comprises 14 residues. The ends were cut back, 0 bases at V and 7 bases at J, with 15 bases in the middle. CDR1 is DFQATT and CDR2 is SNEGSKA in the germline V gene (reference sequence). CDR3 protein: CSAREFPRPATQYF. CDR3 sequence (DNA): TGCAGTGCTAGAGAGTTTCCCCGACCCGCGACCCAGTACTTC.

This clonotype was counted many times. The chain carries TRBV6-6 and TRBJ2-7, with D possibly being TRBD1 (6 bases). The germline CDR1 and CDR2 sequences are MNHNY and SVGAGI (reference sequence). The CDR3 runs to 14 residues. V was trimmed by 4 bases and J by 4 bases, leaving 14 bases between them. CDR3 nucleotides: TGTGCCAGCAGTTCAAATCAGGGGCGGTACGAGCAGTACTTC. Amino acid sequence: CASSSNQGRYEQYF.

This clonotype occurred a few times. The chain joins TRBV15 to TRBJ1-5; 7 nucleotides match TRBD1. Germline V gene sequence: CDR1 LNHNV, CDR2 YYDKDF (reference sequence). There are 15 residues in the CDR3. The V gene end was trimmed by 3 bases and the J gene end by 4 bases; junction bases not matched to a gene: 6. The CDR3 region has the DNA TGTGCCACCAGCAGGCGACAGGGACTAAATCAGCCCCAGCATTTT. It codes for CATSRRQGLNQPQHF. Using reference TRBV15 and TRBJ1-5 for the parts outside the CDR3, the full variable domain is DAMVIQNPRYQVTQFGKPVTLSCSQTLNHNVMYWYQQKSSQAPKLLFHYYDKDFNNEADTPDNFQSRRPNTSFCFLDIRSPGLGDTAMYLCATSRRQGLNQPQHFGDGTRLSIL.

This clonotype was counted ten times or more. V is TRBV9 and J is TRBJ2-1, with 12 bases that match TRBD1. J gave up 4 bases and V 3 bases, and 8 bases lay outside the gene matches. The CDR3 spans 17 residues. CDR1 is SGDLS, CDR2 YYNGEE, per germline. The CDR3 coding sequence is TGTGCCAGCAGCGCGGGAAGGGACAGGGGGCGATACAATGAGCAGTTCTTC. Translating gives CASSAGRDRGRYNEQFF. Filled out from reference TRBV9 and TRBJ2-1, the complete variable domain reads DSGVTQTPKHLITATGQRVTLRCSPRSGDLSVYWYQQSLDQGLQFLIQYYNGEERAKGNILERFSAQQFPDLHSELNLSSLELGDSALYFCASSAGRDRGRYNEQFFGPGTRLTVL.

This clonotype appeared a few times. The V gene is TRBV7-8, the J gene TRBJ2-1; D remains unclear. CDR1 and CDR2 from the germline V gene are SGHVS and FQNEAQ. Trimming removed 0 bases from V and 7 bases from J, with 7 bases in between. CDR3 length equals 13 residues. DNA of the CDR3: TGTGCCAGCAGCTTAGCATCGAAGAATGAGCAGTTCTTC. Protein product: CASSLASKNEQFF.

The table lists this clonotype with a few counts. V and J are TRBV6-2 or TRBV6-3 and TRBJ2-7, with TRBD1 identical over 9 bases. The CDR3 length is 15 residues. Trimming took 8 bases from V and 7 from J; bases not matched to a gene: 15. In germline, CDR1 is MNHEY, CDR2 SVGEGT. The chain's CDR3 is CASVPDRGSREEQYF. The DNA of the CDR3 is TGTGCCAGCGTACCAGACAGGGGGTCCCGAGAGGAGCAGTACTTC.

The chain couples TRBV6-1 to TRBJ1-6; perhaps TRBD1 as D (5 bases). CDR1 is MNHNS, CDR2 SASEGT, per germline. The germline V and J ends were trimmed by 4 bases and 5 bases, with 12 bases remaining between them. The CDR3 has 15 residues. CDR3 amino acids: CASSALPGDNSPLHF. CDR3 sequence (DNA): TGTGCCAGCAGTGCCCTACCGGGGGATAATTCACCCCTCCACTTT.

The chain's CDR3 is CSVPTSPSLNEQFF. The CDR3 bases are TGCAGCGTCCCCACAAGTCCATCTTTGAATGAGCAGTTCTTC. The rearrangement uses TRBV29-1 and TRBJ2-1, with D hard to call. CDR1 and CDR2 from the germline V gene are SQVTM and ANQGSEA. V was pared by 6 bases and J by 7 bases, with 19 bases between. This CDR3 has 14 amino acids.

The chain joins TRBV20-1 to TRBJ1-4; unclear D gene. The V gene lost 3 bases and the J gene lost 0 bases, with 8 bases spanning the gap. CDR1 and CDR2 (germline): DFQATT, SNEGSKA (reference sequence). This CDR3 contains 14 residues. The CDR3 is CSASSGATNEKLFF. CDR3 coding DNA: TGCAGTGCTAGTTCGGGTGCAACTAATGAAAAACTGTTTTTT.

The chain joins TRBV15 to TRBJ1-5, with TRBD1 matching 10 bases. CDR1 is LNHNV and CDR2 is YYDKDF in the germline V gene (reference sequence). The trim removed 2 bases at V and 6 bases at J, leaving 4 bases unmatched. This CDR3 is 15 amino acids long. The CDR3 bases are TGTGCCACCAGCAGATATCGGACAGGGGGTCAGCCCCAGCATTTT. Encoded protein: CATSRYRTGGQPQHF.

In its sample, this clonotype was seen a few times. Relative to the germline gene, one junction end is altered; a read error may explain this. The rearrangement joins TRBV5-5 to TRBJ2-3; D remains unclear. The germline CDR1 and CDR2 sequences are SGHKS and YYEKEE (reference sequence). The length of the CDR3 is 14 residues. The CDR3 nucleotides read TGTGCCAGCAGCTTGGGGGATGGTATTAGAGTAAGTCGTTTT. It encodes CASSLGDGIRVSRF. The full variable domain, rest sourced from reference TRBV5-5 and TRBJ2-3, is DAGVTQSPTHLIKTRGQQVTLRCSPISGHKSVSWYQQVLGQGPQFIFQYYEKEERGRGNFPDRFSARQFPNYSSELNVNALLLGDSALYLCASSLGDGIRVSRFGPGTRLTVL.

A few counts support this clonotype. This chain links TRBV6-5 with TRBJ1-1; D is undetermined. Germline-derived CDR1 and CDR2 are MNHEY and SVGAGI. The CDR3 spans 13 residues. Trimming stripped 5 bases from V and 9 bases from J, with 16 bases between. The CDR3, as DNA: TGTGCCAGCAGTCGGGCGAATGATGGGCAAGCTTTCTTT. It yields the protein CASSRANDGQAFF.

This clonotype came up a few times. This sequence joins TRBV29-1 and TRBJ2-7; 11 bases fit TRBD2. The CDR3 is 14 residues long. In germline, CDR1 is SQVTM, CDR2 ANQGSEA. J gave up 5 bases and V 4 bases, and 7 bases lay outside the gene matches. Here the CDR3 reads CSVGLAGGSDEQYF. CDR3 coding DNA: TGCAGCGTTGGGCTAGCGGGAGGATCGGACGAGCAGTACTTC.

Ten or more counts support this clonotype. The CDR3 DNA reads TGTGCCAGCAGCTTAGGACTAGCGGAGCCCACAGATACGCAGTATTTT. Its protein product is CASSLGLAEPTDTQYF. This sequence joins TRBV7-6 and TRBJ2-3, with TRBD2 matching 9 bases. CDR1 and CDR2 (germline): SGHVS, FNYEAQ. The V gene end was trimmed by 1 base and the J gene end by 2 bases; junction bases not matched to a gene: 4. This CDR3 has 16 amino acids.

V and J are TRBV5-1 and TRBJ2-1; tentatively, D is TRBD1 (7 bases). V was shortened by 3 bases and J by 2 bases, with 12 bases between the two germline ends. From germline, CDR1 is SGHRS and CDR2 YFSETQ. The CDR3 extends over 15 amino acids. CDR3 sequence: CASSWGDRPYNEQFF. CDR3 DNA sequence: TGCGCCAGCAGCTGGGGGGACAGACCCTACAATGAGCAGTTCTTC.